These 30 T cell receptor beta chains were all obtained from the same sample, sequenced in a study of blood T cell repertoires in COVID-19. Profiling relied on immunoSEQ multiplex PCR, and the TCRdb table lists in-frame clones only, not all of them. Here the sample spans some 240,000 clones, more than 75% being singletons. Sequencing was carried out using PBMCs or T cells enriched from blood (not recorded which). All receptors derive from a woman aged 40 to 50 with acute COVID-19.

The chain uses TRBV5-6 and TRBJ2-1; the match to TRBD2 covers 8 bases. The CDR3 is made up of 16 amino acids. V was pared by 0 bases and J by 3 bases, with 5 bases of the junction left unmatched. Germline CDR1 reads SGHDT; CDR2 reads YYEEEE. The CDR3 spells CASSLGAGGVYNEQFF. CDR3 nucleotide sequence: TGTGCCAGCAGCTTGGGCGCGGGAGGTGTCTACAATGAGCAGTTCTTC.

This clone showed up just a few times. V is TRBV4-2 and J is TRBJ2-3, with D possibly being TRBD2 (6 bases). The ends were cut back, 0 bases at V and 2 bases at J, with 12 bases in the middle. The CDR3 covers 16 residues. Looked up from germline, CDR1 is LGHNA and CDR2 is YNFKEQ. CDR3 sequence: CASSQDRTINTDTQYF. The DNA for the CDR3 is TGTGCCAGCAGCCAAGATCGGACTATTAACACAGATACGCAGTATTTT.

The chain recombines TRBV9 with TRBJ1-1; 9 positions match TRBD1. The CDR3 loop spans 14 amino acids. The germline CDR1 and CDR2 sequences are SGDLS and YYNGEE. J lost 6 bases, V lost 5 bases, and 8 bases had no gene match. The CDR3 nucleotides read TGTGCCAGCAGTGCGGGACAGGGATGGGCTGAAGCTTTCTTT. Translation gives CASSAGQGWAEAFF.

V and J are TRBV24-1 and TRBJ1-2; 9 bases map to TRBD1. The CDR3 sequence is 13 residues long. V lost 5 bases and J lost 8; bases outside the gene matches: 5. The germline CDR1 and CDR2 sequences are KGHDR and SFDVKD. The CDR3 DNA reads TGTGCCACCAGTGTTGGGACAGGGCGCGGCTACACCTTC. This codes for CATSVGTGRGYTF.

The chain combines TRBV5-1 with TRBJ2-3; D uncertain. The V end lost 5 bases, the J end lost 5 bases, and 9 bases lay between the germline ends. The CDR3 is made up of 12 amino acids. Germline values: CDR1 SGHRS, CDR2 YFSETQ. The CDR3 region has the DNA TGCGCCAGCAGTTCCTCGTTAGATACGCAGTATTTT. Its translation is CASSSSLDTQYF.

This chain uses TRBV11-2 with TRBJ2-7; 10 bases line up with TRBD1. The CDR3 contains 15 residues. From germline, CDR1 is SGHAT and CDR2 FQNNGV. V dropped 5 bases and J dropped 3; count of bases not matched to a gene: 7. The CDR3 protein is CASSAGTGALYEQYF. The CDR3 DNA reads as TGTGCCAGCAGCGCGGGGACAGGGGCTCTCTACGAGCAGTACTTC.

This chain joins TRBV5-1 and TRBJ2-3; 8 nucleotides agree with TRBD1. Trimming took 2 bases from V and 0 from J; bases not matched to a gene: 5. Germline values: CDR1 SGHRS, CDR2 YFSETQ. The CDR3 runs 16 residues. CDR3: CASSFGQGQSTDTQYF. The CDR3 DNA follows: TGCGCCAGCAGCTTTGGACAGGGCCAAAGCACAGATACGCAGTATTTT.

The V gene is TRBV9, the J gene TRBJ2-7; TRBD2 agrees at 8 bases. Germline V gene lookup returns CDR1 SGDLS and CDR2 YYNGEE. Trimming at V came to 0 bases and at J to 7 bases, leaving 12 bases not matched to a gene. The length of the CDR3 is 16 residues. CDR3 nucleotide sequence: TGTGCCAGCAGCGTAGGGGGTAGCGGGAACATCCAAGAGCAGTACTTC. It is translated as CASSVGGSGNIQEQYF.

The CDR3 here is CAWSWGGEETQYF. The CDR3 DNA sequence: TGTGCCTGGAGTTGGGGGGGCGAAGAGACCCAGTACTTC. The rearrangement uses TRBV30 and TRBJ2-5; D might be TRBD2 (7 bases). Germline CDR1 GTSNPN, CDR2 SVGIG (reference sequence). CDR3 length: 13 amino acids. V was clipped by 2 bases and J by 3 bases, with 10 bases between them.

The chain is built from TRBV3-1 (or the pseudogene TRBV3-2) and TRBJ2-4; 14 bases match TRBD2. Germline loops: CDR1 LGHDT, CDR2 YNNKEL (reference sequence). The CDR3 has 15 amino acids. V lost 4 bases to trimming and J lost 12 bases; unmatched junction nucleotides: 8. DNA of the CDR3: TGTGCCAGCAGCCCCGGCGCCGGACTAGCGGGGGGTCAGTACTTC. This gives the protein CASSPGAGLAGGQYF.

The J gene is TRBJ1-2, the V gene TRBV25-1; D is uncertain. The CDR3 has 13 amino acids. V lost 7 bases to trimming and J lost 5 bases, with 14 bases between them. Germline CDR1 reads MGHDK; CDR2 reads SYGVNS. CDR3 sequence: CASTTDMDYGYTF. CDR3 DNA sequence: TGTGCCAGCACCACAGACATGGATTATGGCTACACCTTC.

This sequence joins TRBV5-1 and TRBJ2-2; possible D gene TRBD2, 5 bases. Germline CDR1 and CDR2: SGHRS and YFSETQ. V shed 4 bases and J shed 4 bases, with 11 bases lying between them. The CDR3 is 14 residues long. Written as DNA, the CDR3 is TGCGCCAGCAGCCCCACGGGAACCACCGGGGAGCTGTTTTTT. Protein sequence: CASSPTGTTGELFF. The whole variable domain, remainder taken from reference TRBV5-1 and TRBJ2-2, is KAGVTQTPRYLIKTRGQQVTLSCSPISGHRSVSWYQQTPGQGLQFLFEYFSETQRNKGNFPGRFSGRQFSNSRSEMNVSTLELGDSALYLCASSPTGTTGELFFGEGSRLTVL.

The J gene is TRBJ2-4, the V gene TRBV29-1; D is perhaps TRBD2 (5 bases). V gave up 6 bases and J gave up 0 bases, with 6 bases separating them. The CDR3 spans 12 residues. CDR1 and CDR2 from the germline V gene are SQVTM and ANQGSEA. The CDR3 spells CSVGLAKNIQYF. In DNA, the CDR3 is TGCAGCGTAGGACTAGCCAAAAACATTCAGTACTTC.

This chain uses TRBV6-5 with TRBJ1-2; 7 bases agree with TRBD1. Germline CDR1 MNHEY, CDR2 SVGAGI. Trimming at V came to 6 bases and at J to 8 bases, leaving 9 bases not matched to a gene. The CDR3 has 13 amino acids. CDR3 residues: CASSRGQTGGYTF. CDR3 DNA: TGTGCCAGCAGCCGGGGACAGACTGGGGGCTACACCTTC.

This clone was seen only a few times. The CDR3 region is CASSQAEKLFF. CDR3 in DNA: TGTGCCAGCAGCCAAGCAGAAAAACTGTTTTTT. V gene TRBV3-1 (or the pseudogene TRBV3-2) combines with J gene TRBJ1-4; D is undetermined. V lost 1 base, J lost 8 bases, and 2 bases lay in between. CDR3 size: 11 residues. Germline CDR1 and CDR2: LGHDT and YNNKEL (reference sequence).

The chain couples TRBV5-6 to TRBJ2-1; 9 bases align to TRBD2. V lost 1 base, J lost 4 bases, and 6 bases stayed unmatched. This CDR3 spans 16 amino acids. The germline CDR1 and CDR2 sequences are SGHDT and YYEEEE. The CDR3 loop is CASSLNGLAIYNEQFF. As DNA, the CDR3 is TGTGCCAGCAGCTTGAACGGACTAGCGATATACAATGAGCAGTTCTTC.

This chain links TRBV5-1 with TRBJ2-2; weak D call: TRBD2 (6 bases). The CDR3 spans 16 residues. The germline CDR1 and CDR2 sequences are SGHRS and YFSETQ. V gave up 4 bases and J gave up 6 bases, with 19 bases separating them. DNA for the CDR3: TGCGCCAGCAGCCCCCACCCCCGGGAGACGTCCGGGGAGCTGTTTTTT. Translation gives CASSPHPRETSGELFF.

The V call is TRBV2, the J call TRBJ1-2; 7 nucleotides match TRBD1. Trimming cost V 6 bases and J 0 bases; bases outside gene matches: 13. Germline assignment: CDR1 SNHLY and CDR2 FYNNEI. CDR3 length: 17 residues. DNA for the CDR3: TGTGCCAGCAGACCTTTGGGACAGAGAACAGCTAACTATGGCTACACCTTC. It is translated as CASRPLGQRTANYGYTF.

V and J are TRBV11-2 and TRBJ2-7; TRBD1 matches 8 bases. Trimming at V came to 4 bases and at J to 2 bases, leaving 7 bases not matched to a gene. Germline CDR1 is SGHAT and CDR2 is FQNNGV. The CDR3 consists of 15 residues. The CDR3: CASSSSRDRPYEQYF. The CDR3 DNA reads TGTGCCAGCAGCTCTTCCCGGGACAGGCCCTACGAGCAGTACTTC.

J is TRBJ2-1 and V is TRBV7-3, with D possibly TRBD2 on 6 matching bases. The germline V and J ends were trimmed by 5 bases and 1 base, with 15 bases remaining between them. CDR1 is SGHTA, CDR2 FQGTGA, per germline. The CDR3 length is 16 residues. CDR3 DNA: TGTGCCAGCAGCGTGAAGACGGGACTTTCCTACAATGAGCAGTTCTTC. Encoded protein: CASSVKTGLSYNEQFF.

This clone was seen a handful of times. CDR3 DNA: TGTGCCAGCAGCTTCGGACTCTCCTCTGGAAACACCATATATTTT. Translating it yields CASSFGLSSGNTIYF. The chain links TRBV5-4 to TRBJ1-3; D is ambiguous. CDR1 SGHNT and CDR2 YYREEE come from the germline V gene (reference sequence). There are 15 residues in the CDR3. The V end lost 2 bases, the J end lost 0 bases, and 9 bases lay between the germline ends.

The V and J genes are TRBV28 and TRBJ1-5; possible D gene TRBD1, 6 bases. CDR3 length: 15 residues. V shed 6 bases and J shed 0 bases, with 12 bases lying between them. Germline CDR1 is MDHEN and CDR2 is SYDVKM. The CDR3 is CASSPGVVSNQPQHF. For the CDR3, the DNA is TGTGCCAGCAGCCCAGGGGTTGTTAGCAATCAGCCCCAGCATTTT.

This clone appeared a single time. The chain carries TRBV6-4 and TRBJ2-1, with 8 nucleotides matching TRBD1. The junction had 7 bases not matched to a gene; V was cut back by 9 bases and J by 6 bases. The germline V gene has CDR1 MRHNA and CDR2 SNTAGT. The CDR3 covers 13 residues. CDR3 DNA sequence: TGTGCCAGTCGGGGGACAGGATCCAATGAGCAGTTCTTC. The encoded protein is CASRGTGSNEQFF.

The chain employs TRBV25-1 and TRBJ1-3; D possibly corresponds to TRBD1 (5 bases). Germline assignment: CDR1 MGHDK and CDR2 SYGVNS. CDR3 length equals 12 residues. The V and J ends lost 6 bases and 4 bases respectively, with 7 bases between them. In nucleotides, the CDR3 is TGTGCCAGCAGAGGGGTAGGAAACACCATATATTTT. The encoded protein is CASRGVGNTIYF.

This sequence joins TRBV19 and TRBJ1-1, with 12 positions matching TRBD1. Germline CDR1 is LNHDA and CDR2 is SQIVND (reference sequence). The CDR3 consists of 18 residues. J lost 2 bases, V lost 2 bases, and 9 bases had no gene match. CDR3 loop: CASSILMGQGALNTEAFF. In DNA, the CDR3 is TGTGCCAGTAGTATACTTATGGGACAGGGGGCCCTAAACACTGAAGCTTTCTTT.

The CDR3 loop is CASSPTGRDTGELFF. The CDR3 DNA reads as TGTGCCAGCAGCCCGACAGGGAGAGACACCGGGGAGCTGTTTTTT. The chain employs TRBV3-1 (or the pseudogene TRBV3-2) and TRBJ2-2; 7 bases agree with TRBD1. Germline assignment: CDR1 LGHDT and CDR2 YNNKEL (reference sequence). The CDR3 covers 15 residues. After removal of 4 bases from V and 3 bases from J, the junction contained 5 bases not matched to a gene.

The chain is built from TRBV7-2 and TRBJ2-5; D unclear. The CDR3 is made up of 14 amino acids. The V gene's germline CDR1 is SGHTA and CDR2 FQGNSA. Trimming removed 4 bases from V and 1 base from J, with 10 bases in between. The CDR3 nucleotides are TGTGCCAGCAGCTCAGGATTGTCCCAAGAGACCCAGTACTTC. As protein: CASSSGLSQETQYF.

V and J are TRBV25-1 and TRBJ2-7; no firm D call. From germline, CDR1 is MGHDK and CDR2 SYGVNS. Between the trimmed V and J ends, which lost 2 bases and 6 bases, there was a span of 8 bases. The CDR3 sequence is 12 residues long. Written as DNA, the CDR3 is TGTGCCAGCAGTGAAAATTCTCCCGAGCAGTACTTC. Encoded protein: CASSENSPEQYF.

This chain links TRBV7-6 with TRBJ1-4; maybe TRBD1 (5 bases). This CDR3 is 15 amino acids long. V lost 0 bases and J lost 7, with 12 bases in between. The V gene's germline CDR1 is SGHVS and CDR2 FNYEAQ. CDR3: CASSLAVGQGEKLFF. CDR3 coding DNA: TGTGCCAGCAGCTTAGCGGTGGGGCAGGGTGAAAAACTGTTTTTT.

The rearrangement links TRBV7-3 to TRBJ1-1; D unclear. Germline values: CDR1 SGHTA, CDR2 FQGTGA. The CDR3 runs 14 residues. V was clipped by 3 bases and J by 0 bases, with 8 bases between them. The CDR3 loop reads CASSLTRMNTEAFF. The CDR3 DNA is TGTGCCAGCAGCTTGACACGCATGAACACTGAAGCTTTCTTT.